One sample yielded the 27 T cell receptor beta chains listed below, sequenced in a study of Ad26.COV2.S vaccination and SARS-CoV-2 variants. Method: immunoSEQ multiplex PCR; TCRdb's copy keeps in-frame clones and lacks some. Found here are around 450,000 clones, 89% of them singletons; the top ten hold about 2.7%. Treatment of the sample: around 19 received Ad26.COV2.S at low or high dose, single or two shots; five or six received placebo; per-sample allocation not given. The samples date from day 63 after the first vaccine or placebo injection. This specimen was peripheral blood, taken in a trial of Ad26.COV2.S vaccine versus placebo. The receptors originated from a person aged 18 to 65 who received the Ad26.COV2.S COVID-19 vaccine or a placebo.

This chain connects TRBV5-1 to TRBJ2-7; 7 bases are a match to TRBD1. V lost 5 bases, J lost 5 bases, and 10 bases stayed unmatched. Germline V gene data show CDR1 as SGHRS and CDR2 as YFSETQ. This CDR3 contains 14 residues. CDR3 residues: CASSYYRGTNEQYF. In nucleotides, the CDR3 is TGCGCCAGCAGTTATTACAGGGGTACGAACGAGCAGTACTTC.

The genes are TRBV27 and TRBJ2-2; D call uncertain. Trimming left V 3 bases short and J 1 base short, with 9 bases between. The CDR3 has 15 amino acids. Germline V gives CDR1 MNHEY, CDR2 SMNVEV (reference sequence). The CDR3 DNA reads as TGTGCCAGCAGTTTCCGCTCTTTGAACACCGGGGAGCTGTTTTTT. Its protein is CASSFRSLNTGELFF.

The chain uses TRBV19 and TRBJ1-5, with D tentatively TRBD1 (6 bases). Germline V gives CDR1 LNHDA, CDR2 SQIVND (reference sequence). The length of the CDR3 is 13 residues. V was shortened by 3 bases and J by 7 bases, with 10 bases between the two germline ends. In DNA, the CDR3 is TGTGCCAGTAGTATCGGTGGGGGCCAGCCCCAGCATTTT. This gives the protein CASSIGGGQPQHF.

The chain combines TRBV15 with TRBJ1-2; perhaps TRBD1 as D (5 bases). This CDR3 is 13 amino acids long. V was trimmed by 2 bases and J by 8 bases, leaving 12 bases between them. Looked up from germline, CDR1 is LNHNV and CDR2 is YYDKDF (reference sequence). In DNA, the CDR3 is TGTGCCACCAGCAGAACCAGGGTAGAGGGCTACACCTTC. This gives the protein CATSRTRVEGYTF.

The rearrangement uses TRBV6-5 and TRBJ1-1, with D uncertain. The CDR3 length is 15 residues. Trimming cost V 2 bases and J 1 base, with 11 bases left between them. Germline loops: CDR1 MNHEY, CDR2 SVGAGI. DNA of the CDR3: TGTGCCAGCAGTTACATCCGGGATAAGAACACTGAAGCTTTCTTT. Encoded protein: CASSYIRDKNTEAFF.

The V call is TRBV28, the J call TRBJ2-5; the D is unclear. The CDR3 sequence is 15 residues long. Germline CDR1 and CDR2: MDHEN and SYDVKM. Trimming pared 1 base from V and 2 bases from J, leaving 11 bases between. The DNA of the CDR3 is TGTGCCAGCAGTTTATTGGCGGAAACGCAAGAGACCCAGTACTTC. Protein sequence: CASSLLAETQETQYF. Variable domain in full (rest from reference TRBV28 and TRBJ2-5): DVKVTQSSRYLVKRTGEKVFLECVQDMDHENMFWYRQDPGLGLRLIYFSYDVKMKEKGDIPEGYSVSREKKERFSLILESASTNQTSMYLCASSLLAETQETQYFGPGTRLLVL.

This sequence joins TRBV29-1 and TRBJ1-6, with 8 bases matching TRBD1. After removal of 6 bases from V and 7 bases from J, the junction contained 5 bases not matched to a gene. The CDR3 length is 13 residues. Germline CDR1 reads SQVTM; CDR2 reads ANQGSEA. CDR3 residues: CSVGQGRNSPLHF. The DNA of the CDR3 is TGCAGCGTAGGACAGGGACGAAATTCACCCCTCCACTTT.

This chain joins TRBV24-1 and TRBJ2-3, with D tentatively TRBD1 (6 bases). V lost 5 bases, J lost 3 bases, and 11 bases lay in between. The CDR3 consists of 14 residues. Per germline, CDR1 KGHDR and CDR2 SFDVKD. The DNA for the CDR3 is TGTGCCACCAGTGTAAAAGGGGGAACAGATACGCAGTATTTT. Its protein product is CATSVKGGTDTQYF.

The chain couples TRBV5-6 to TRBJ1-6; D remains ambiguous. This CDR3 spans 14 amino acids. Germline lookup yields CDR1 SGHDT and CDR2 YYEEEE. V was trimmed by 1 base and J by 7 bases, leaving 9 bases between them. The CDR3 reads CASSLRGINSPLHF. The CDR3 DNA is TGTGCCAGCAGCTTGAGAGGGATCAATTCACCCCTCCACTTT.

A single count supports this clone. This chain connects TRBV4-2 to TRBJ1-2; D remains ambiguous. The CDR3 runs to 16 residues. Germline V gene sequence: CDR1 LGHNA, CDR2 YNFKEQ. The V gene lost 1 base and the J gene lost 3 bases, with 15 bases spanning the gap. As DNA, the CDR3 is TGTGCCAGCAGCCAAGTGCTCTCGCCGAGCGACTATGGCTACACCTTC. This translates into CASSQVLSPSDYGYTF.

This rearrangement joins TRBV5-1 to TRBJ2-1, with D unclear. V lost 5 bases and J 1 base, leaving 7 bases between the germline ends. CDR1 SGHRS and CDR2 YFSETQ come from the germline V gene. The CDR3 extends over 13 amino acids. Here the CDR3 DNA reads TGCGCCAGCAGGACCGGGTCCTACAATGAGCAGTTCTTC. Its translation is CASRTGSYNEQFF.

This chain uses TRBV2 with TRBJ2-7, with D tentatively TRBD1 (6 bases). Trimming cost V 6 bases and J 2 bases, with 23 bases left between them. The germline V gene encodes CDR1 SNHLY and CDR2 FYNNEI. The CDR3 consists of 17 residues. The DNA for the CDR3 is TGTGCCAGCAGAAAAACGCTCGCCGGGACACATACCTACGAGCAGTACTTC. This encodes CASRKTLAGTHTYEQYF.

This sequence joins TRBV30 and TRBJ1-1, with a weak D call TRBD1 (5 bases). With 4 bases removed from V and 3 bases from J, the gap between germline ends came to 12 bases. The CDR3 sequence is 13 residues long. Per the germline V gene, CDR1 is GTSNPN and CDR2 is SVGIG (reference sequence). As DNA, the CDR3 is TGTGCCTGGACGGGACCGATGGACACTGAAGCTTTCTTT. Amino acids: CAWTGPMDTEAFF. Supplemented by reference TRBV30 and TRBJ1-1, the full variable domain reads SQTIHQWPATLVQPVGSPLSLECTVEGTSNPNLYWYRQAAGRGLQLLFYSVGIGQISSEVPQNLSASRPQDRQFILSSKKLLLSDSGFYLCAWTGPMDTEAFFGQGTRLTVV.

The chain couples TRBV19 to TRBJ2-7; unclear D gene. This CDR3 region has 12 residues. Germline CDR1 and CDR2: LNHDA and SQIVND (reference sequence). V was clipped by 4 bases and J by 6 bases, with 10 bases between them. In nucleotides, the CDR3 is TGTGCCAGTAGTACTCAACTGGGCGAGCAGTACTTC. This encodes CASSTQLGEQYF.

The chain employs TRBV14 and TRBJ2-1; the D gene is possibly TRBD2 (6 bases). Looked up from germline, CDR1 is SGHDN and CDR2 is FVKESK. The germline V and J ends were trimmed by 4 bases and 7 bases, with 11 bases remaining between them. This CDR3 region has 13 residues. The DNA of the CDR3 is TGTGCCAGCAGCCTGGGACTCACGAATGAGCAGTTCTTC. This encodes CASSLGLTNEQFF.

The CDR3: CASRLSASGAEQYF. CDR3 bases: TGTGCCAGCAGACTAAGTGCCAGTGGGGCCGAGCAGTACTTC. The V and J genes are TRBV28 and TRBJ2-7; D is possibly TRBD1 (5 bases). The CDR3 loop spans 14 amino acids. Germline CDR1 MDHEN, CDR2 SYDVKM. V dropped 6 bases and J dropped 6 bases, with 18 bases sitting between them.

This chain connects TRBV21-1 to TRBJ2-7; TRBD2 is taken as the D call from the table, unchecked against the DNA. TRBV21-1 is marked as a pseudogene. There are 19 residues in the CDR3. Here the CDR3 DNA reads TGTGCCAGCAGCAGAGGGGGACTAGCGGGATTACGGAACTCCTACGAGCAGTACGTC. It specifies CASSRGGLAGLRNSYEQYV.

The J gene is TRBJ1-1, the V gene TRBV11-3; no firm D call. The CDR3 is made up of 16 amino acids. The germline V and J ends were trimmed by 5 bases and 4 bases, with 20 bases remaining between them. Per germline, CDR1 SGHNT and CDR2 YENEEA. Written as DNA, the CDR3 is TGTGCCAGCAGCCCAAGGGTATCGTCGTGGGGCACTGAAGCTTTCTTT. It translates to CASSPRVSSWGTEAFF.

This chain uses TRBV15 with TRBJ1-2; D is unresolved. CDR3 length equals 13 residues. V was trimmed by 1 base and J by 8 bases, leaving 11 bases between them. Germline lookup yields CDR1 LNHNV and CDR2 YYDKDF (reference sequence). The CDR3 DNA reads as TGTGCCACCAGCAGAGGATTGAGAGGGGGCTACACCTTC. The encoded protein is CATSRGLRGGYTF.

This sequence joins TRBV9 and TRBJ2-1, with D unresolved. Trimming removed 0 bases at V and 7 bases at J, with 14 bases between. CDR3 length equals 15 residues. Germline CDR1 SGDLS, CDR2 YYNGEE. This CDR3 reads CASSVGVSAENEQFF. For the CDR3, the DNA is TGTGCCAGCAGCGTAGGGGTTTCAGCTGAAAATGAGCAGTTCTTC.

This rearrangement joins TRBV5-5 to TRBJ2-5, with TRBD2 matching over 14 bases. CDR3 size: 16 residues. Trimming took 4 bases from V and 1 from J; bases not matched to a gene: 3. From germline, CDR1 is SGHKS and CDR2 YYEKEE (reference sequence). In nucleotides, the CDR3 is TGTGCCAGCAGCCCCGGACTAGCGGGGGGCCAAGAGACCCAGTACTTC. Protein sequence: CASSPGLAGGQETQYF. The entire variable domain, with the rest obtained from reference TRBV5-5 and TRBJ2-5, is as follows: DAGVTQSPTHLIKTRGQQVTLRCSPISGHKSVSWYQQVLGQGPQFIFQYYEKEERGRGNFPDRFSARQFPNYSSELNVNALLLGDSALYLCASSPGLAGGQETQYFGPGTRLLVL.

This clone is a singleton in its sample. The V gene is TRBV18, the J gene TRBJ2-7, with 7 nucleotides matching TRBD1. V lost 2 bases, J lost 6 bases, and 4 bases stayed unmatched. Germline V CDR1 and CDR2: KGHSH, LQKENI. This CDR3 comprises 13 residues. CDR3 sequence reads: CASSPFSGGEQYV. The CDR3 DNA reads TGTGCCAGCTCACCATTTTCAGGGGGCGAGCAGTACGTC.

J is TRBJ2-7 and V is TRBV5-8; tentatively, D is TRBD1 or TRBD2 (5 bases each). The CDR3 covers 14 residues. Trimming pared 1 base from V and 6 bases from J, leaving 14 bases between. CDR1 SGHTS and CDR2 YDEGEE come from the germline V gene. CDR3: CASSLPRPGLEQYF. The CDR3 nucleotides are TGTGCCAGCAGCTTGCCTAGGCCGGGGCTCGAGCAGTACTTC.

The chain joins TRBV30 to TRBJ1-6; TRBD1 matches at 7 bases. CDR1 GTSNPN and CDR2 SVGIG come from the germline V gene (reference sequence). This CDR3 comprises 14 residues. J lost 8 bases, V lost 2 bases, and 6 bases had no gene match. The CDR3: CAWSLTGVDSPLHF. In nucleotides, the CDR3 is TGTGCCTGGAGTCTCACAGGGGTAGATTCACCCCTCCACTTT.

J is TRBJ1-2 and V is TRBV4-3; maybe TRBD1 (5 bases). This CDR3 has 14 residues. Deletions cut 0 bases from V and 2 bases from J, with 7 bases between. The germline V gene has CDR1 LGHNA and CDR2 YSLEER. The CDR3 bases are TGCGCCAGCAGCCAAGACTCAGGGAACTATGGCTACACCTTC. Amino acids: CASSQDSGNYGYTF.

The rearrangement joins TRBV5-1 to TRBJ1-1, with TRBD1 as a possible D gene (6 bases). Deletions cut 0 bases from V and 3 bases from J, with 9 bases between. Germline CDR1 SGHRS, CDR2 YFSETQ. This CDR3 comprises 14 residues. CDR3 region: CASSLVKGDTEAFF. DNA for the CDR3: TGCGCCAGCAGCTTGGTCAAGGGGGACACTGAAGCTTTCTTT.

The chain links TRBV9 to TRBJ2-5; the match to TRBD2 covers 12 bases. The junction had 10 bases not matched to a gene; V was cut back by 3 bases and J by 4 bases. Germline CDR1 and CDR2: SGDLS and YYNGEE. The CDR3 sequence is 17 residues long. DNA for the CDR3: TGTGCCAGCAGCGCCTCCCTGACACTAGCGGGGGGAGAGACCCAGTACTTC. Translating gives CASSASLTLAGGETQYF.